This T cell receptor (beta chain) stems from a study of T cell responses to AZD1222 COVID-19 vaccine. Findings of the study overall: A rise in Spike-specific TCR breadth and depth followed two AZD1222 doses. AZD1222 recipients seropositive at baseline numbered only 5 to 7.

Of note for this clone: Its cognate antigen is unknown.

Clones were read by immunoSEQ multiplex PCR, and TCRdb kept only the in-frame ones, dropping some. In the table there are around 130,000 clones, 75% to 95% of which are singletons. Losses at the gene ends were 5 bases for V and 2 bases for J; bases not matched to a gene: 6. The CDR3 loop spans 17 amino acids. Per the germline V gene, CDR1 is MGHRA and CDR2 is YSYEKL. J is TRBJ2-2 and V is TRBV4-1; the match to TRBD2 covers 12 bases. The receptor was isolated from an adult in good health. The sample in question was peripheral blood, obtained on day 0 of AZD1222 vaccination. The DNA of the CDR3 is TGCGCCAGCAGCAAAGCTAGCGGGAGGGCTAACACCGGGGAGCTGTTTTTT. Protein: CASSKASGRANTGELFF.